This passage covers 20 T cell receptor beta chains from one sample sequenced in a study of T cell changes during pregnancy in multiple sclerosis. Clones were read by immunoSEQ multiplex PCR, and TCRdb kept only the in-frame ones, dropping some. In the table there are about 64,000 clones, around 90% of which are singletons. The specimen comprised peripheral blood, sampled in the second trimester of pregnancy. These receptors were collected from a female donor with multiple sclerosis, enrolled in a pregnancy study.

The J gene is TRBJ1-3, the V gene TRBV29-1; the D is unclear. The V gene's germline CDR1 is SQVTM and CDR2 ANQGSEA. The germline V and J ends were trimmed by 3 bases and 2 bases, with 11 bases remaining between them. This CDR3 region has 14 residues. This CDR3 reads CSVDSSSTGNTIYF. The DNA for the CDR3 is TGCAGCGTTGATAGCAGTTCGACTGGAAACACCATATATTTT.

The V call is TRBV20-1, the J call TRBJ2-1; D ambiguous. This CDR3 is built from 10 residues. V shed 7 bases and J shed 10 bases, with 11 bases lying between them. Germline V CDR1 and CDR2: DFQATT, SNEGSKA (reference sequence). CDR3 nucleotides: TGCAGTGTCCCCTCCAGGGAGCAGTTCTTC. Protein sequence: CSVPSREQFF.

This clone has just one count. The chain has TRBV7-9 and TRBJ2-1; D is possibly TRBD2 (5 bases). The germline V gene encodes CDR1 SEHNR and CDR2 FQNEAQ (reference sequence). This CDR3 has 14 residues. Trimming removed 5 bases at V and 6 bases at J, with 14 bases between. The chain's CDR3 is CASSPGLGLNEQFF. The CDR3 DNA follows: TGTGCCAGCAGCCCGGGTCTAGGACTCAATGAGCAGTTCTTC.

V usage is TRBV5-1 and J usage is TRBJ2-1, with D perhaps matching TRBD2 (6 bases). The CDR3 is made up of 13 amino acids. Trimming removed 8 bases at V and 10 bases at J, with 19 bases between. Per germline, CDR1 SGHRS and CDR2 YFSETQ. The CDR3 sequence is CASDPGGGREQFF. The CDR3 region has the DNA TGCGCCAGTGACCCTGGGGGAGGTCGCGAGCAGTTCTTC.

CDR3: CASSRGSSTDTQYF. The CDR3 DNA is TGTGCCAGCAGCCGAGGATCTAGCACAGATACGCAGTATTTT. The genes are TRBV7-9 and TRBJ2-3; D not resolved. Trimming pared 5 bases from V and 0 bases from J, leaving 9 bases between. From germline, CDR1 is SEHNR and CDR2 FQNEAQ (reference sequence). The length of the CDR3 is 14 residues.

CDR3: CASSSPSAGSEQFF. As DNA, the CDR3 is TGTGCCAGCAGTTCCCCATCGGCGGGGAGTGAGCAGTTCTTC. The chain joins TRBV2 to TRBJ2-1; D possibly corresponds to TRBD2 (6 bases). The CDR3 runs 14 residues. Trimming cost V 5 bases and J 9 bases, with 17 bases left between them. CDR1 and CDR2 (germline): SNHLY, FYNNEI.

The chain links TRBV27 to TRBJ1-4; D call uncertain. The CDR3 runs to 15 residues. The germline V gene has CDR1 MNHEY and CDR2 SMNVEV (reference sequence). The V and J ends lost 5 bases and 3 bases respectively, with 13 bases between them. The CDR3 sequence is CASSSNLEANEKLFF. The CDR3, as DNA: TGTGCCAGCAGTAGCAATCTCGAGGCTAATGAAAAACTGTTTTTT.

The chain has TRBV19 and TRBJ1-5; TRBD1 matches 8 bases. V dropped 4 bases and J dropped 7; count of bases not matched to a gene: 3. CDR1 is LNHDA, CDR2 SQIVND, per germline (reference sequence). The CDR3 has 13 amino acids. Here the CDR3 reads CASSTTGEQPQHF. For the CDR3, the DNA is TGTGCCAGTAGTACGACAGGGGAGCAGCCCCAGCATTTT. The full variable domain, completed using reference TRBV19 and TRBJ1-5, is DGGITQSPKYLFRKEGQNVTLSCEQNLNHDAMYWYRQDPGQGLRLIYYSQIVNDFQKGDIAEGYSVSREKKESFPLTVTSAQKNPTAFYLCASSTTGEQPQHFGDGTRLSIL.

The chain links TRBV9 to TRBJ2-3; 11 bases map to TRBD2. Germline trimming cut 0 bases from V and 0 bases from J; bases unmatched to any gene: 0. This CDR3 spans 16 amino acids. Germline-derived CDR1 and CDR2 are SGDLS and YYNGEE. CDR3 DNA: TGTGCCAGCAGCGTAGGGACTAGCGGGAGCACAGATACGCAGTATTTT. This codes for CASSVGTSGSTDTQYF.

The CDR3 loop is CASSLINYEQYF. The CDR3 DNA sequence: TGTGCCAGCAGCTTAATCAATTACGAGCAGTACTTC. The chain carries TRBV7-2 and TRBJ2-7; D not resolved. With 2 bases removed from V and 4 bases from J, the gap between germline ends came to 6 bases. In germline, CDR1 is SGHTA, CDR2 FQGNSA. The CDR3 runs 12 residues.

This clone was detected a few times. The chain uses TRBV6-1 and TRBJ2-5; weak D call: TRBD2 (6 bases). Germline V lookup: CDR1 MNHNS, CDR2 SASEGT. V was trimmed by 3 bases and J by 4 bases, leaving 12 bases between them. This CDR3 has 14 amino acids. The DNA for the CDR3 is TGTGCCAGCAGTGAGGGGCCTAGCGTAGAGACCCAGTACTTC. Translated: CASSEGPSVETQYF.

The chain recombines TRBV19 with TRBJ1-5, with 8 positions matching TRBD1. Germline assignment: CDR1 LNHDA and CDR2 SQIVND (reference sequence). The CDR3 loop spans 18 amino acids. Germline trimming cut 1 base from V and 0 bases from J; bases unmatched to any gene: 8. As DNA, the CDR3 is TGTGCCAGTAGTATAGCTTCCGGGACAGGCTATAGCAATCAGCCCCAGCATTTT. Translation: CASSIASGTGYSNQPQHF.

The chain recombines TRBV9 with TRBJ2-5, with 10 bases identical to TRBD1. CDR1 and CDR2 (germline): SGDLS, YYNGEE. The CDR3 covers 14 residues. The V segment lost 3 bases and the J segment 5 bases; nucleotides outside the gene matches: 4. The CDR3 region has the DNA TGTGCCAGCAGCGGCGGGACAGGGGTCGAGACCCAGTACTTC. Translated, it gives CASSGGTGVETQYF.

The rearrangement links TRBV7-9 to TRBJ2-7; TRBD1 agrees at 9 bases. The germline V gene encodes CDR1 SEHNR and CDR2 FQNEAQ (reference sequence). This CDR3 has 17 amino acids. V dropped 4 bases and J dropped 5; count of bases not matched to a gene: 15. The CDR3 DNA reads TGTGCCAGCAGCTCTACAAAACCGGGACAGGGTTTCAACGAGCAGTACTTC. Translating it yields CASSSTKPGQGFNEQYF.

The chain joins TRBV6-1 to TRBJ1-4, with 7 bases lining up with TRBD1. CDR1 and CDR2 from the germline V gene are MNHNS and SASEGT. The CDR3 length is 13 residues. The trim removed 6 bases at V and 3 bases at J, leaving 1 base unmatched. CDR3 DNA sequence: TGTGCCAGCAGGGGGACAGCTAATGAAAAACTGTTTTTT. Residues: CASRGTANEKLFF.

This clone was counted once. The CDR3 coding sequence is TGTGCCAGCAGCTTACTCCCAGGGGGAAGCTCCTACAATGAGCAGTTCTTC. Amino acids: CASSLLPGGSSYNEQFF. The V and J genes are TRBV7-7 and TRBJ2-1; 7 positions agree with TRBD1. This CDR3 comprises 17 residues. Germline CDR1 reads SSHAT; CDR2 reads FNYEAQ (reference sequence). Trimming cost V 2 bases and J 0 bases; bases outside gene matches: 7.

The V gene is TRBV4-3, the J gene TRBJ2-5; 7 positions match TRBD1. Looked up from germline, CDR1 is LGHNA and CDR2 is YSLEER. The V segment lost 0 bases and the J segment 4 bases; nucleotides outside the gene matches: 5. The CDR3 has 15 residues. The CDR3 DNA sequence: TGCGCCAGCAGCCAAGATCAGGGGGATGGAGAGACCCAGTACTTC. Its translation: CASSQDQGDGETQYF.

The chain links TRBV11-2 to TRBJ2-5; 10 bases match TRBD1. Germline CDR1 reads SGHAT; CDR2 reads FQNNGV. The CDR3 is 15 amino acids. The V segment lost 4 bases and the J segment 5 bases; nucleotides outside the gene matches: 7. The CDR3 spells CASSSTGGEGETQYF. The CDR3 coding sequence is TGTGCCAGCAGCTCGACAGGGGGCGAGGGGGAGACCCAGTACTTC.

The gene calls are TRBV5-1 and TRBJ1-1; 7 bases line up with TRBD1. The V gene's germline CDR1 is SGHRS and CDR2 YFSETQ. The length of the CDR3 is 16 residues. The junction had 10 bases not matched to a gene; V was cut back by 1 base and J by 4 bases. DNA for the CDR3: TGCGCCAGCAGCTTGCTCTTGAGTAGGGGGCTCACTGAAGCTTTCTTT. Amino acids: CASSLLLSRGLTEAFF.

This chain joins TRBV7-9 and TRBJ2-3; D perhaps matches TRBD2 (6 bases). The germline V and J ends were trimmed by 3 bases and 5 bases, with 12 bases remaining between them. This CDR3 region has 14 residues. The germline CDR1 and CDR2 sequences are SEHNR and FQNEAQ (reference sequence). This CDR3 is CASSFGGTGDTQYF. CDR3 in DNA: TGTGCCAGCAGCTTCGGCGGGACGGGAGATACGCAGTATTTT.